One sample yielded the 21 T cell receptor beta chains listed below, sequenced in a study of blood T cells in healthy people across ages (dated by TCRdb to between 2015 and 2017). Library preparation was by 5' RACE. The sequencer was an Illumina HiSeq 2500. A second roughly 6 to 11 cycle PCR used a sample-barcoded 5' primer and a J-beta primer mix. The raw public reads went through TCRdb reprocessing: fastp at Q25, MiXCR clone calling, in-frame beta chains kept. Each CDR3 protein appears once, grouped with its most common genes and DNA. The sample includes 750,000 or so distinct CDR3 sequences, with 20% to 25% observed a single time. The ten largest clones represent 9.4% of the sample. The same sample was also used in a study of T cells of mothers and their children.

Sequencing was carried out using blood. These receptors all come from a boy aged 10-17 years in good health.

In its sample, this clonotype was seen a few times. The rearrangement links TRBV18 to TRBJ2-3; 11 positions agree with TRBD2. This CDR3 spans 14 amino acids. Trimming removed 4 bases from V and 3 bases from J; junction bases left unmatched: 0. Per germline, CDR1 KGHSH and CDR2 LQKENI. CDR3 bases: TGTGCCAGCTCACGACTAGCGGGAACAGATACGCAGTATTTT. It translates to CASSRLAGTDTQYF.

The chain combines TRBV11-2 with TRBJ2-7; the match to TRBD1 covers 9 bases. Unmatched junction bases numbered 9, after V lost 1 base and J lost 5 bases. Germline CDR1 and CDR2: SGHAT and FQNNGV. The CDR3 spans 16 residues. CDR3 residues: CASSLAPGTGTHEQYF. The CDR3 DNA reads TGTGCCAGCAGCTTAGCCCCCGGGACAGGGACCCACGAGCAGTACTTC.

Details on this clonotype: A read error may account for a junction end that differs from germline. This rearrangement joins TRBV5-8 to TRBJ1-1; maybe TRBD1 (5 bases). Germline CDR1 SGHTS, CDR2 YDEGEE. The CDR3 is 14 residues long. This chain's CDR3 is CAGSLGQGNTEAFF. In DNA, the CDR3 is TGTGCCGGCAGCTTGGGGCAGGGGAACACTGAAGCTTTCTTT.

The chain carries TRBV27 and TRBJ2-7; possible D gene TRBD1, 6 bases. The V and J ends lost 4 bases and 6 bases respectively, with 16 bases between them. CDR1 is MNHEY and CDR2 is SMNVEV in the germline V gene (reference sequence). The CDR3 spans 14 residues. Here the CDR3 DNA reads TGTGCCAGCAGTTCTCACAGGGCACGCAGCGAGCAGTACTTC. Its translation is CASSSHRARSEQYF.

CDR3 region: CASSPLTIFDTEAFF. The CDR3 nucleotides read TGTGCCAGCAGCCCGCTAACGATTTTTGACACTGAAGCTTTCTTT. V usage is TRBV3-1 and J usage is TRBJ1-1, with unresolved D. V was pared by 4 bases and J by 3 bases, with 15 bases between. From germline, CDR1 is LGHDT and CDR2 YNNKEL (reference sequence). The length of the CDR3 is 15 residues.

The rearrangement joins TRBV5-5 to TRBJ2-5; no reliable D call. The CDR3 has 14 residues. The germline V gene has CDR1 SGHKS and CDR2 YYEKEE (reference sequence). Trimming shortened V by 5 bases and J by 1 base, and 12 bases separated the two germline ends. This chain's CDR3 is CASSSWTVQETQYF. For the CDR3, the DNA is TGTGCCAGCAGTTCATGGACGGTCCAAGAGACCCAGTACTTC.

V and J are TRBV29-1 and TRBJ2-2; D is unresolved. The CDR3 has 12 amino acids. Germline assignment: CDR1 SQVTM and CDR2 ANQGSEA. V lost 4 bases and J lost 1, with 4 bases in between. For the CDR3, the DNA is TGCAGCGTTGTGAAGAACACCGGGGAGCTGTTTTTT. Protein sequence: CSVVKNTGELFF.

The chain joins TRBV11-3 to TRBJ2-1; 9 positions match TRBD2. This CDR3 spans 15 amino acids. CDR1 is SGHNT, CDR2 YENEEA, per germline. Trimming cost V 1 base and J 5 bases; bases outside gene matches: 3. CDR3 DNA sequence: TGTGCCAGCAGCTTAGGGACTAGCGATAACAATGAGCAGTTCTTC. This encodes CASSLGTSDNNEQFF.

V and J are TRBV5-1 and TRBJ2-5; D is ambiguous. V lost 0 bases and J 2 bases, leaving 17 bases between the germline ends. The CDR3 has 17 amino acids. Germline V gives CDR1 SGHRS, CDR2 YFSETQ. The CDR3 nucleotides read TGCGCCAGCAGCTTGGGCCTGAGCCCTGGGAAGCAAGAGACCCAGTACTTC. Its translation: CASSLGLSPGKQETQYF.

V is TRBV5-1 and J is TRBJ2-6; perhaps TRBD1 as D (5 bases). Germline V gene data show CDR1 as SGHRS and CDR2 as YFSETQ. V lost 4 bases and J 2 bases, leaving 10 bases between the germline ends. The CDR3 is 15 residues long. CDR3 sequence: CASSIGATGANVLTF. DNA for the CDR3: TGCGCCAGCAGCATAGGGGCTACTGGGGCCAACGTCCTGACTTTC. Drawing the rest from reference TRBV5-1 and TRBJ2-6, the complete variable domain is KAGVTQTPRYLIKTRGQQVTLSCSPISGHRSVSWYQQTPGQGLQFLFEYFSETQRNKGNFPGRFSGRQFSNSRSEMNVSTLELGDSALYLCASSIGATGANVLTFGAGSRLTVL.

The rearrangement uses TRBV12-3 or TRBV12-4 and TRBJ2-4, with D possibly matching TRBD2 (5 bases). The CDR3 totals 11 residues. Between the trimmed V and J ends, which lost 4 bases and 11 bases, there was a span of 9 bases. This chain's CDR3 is CASSSAAVQYF. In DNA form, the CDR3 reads TGTGCCAGCAGTTCAGCGGCCGTTCAGTACTTC.

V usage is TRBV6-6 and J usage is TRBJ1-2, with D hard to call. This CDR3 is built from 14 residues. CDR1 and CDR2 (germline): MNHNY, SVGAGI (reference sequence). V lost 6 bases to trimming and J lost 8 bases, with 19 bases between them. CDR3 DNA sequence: TGTGCCAGCAGAGCGGGCAGCCCGGCGGGGGGCTACACCTTC. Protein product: CASRAGSPAGGYTF.

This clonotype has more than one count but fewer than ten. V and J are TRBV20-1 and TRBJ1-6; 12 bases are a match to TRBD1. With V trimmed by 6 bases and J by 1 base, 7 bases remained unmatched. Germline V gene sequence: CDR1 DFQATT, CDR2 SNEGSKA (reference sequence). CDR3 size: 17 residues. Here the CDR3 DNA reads TGCAGTGCAGGCCGGGACAGGGGGCCGTCCTATAATTCACCCCTCCACTTT. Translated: CSAGRDRGPSYNSPLHF.

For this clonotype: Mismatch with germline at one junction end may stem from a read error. This CDR3 is CASSATGLYNEQFF. CDR3 nucleotides: TGTGCTAGCAGTGCGACAGGCCTCTACAATGAGCAGTTCTTC. This sequence joins TRBV12-3 or TRBV12-4 and TRBJ2-1, with TRBD1 as a possible D gene (6 bases). This CDR3 is 14 amino acids long.

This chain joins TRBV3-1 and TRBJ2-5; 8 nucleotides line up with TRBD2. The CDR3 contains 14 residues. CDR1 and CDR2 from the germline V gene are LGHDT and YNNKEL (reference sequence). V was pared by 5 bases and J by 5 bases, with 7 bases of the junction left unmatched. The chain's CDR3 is CASSSGTRNETQYF. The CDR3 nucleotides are TGTGCCAGCAGCTCCGGGACTAGGAATGAGACCCAGTACTTC.

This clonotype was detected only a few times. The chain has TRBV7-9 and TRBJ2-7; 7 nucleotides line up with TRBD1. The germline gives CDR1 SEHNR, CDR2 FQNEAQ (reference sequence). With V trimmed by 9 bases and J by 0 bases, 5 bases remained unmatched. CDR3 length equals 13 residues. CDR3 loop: CASRTGHSYEQYF. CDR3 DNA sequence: TGTGCCAGTAGGACAGGTCACTCCTACGAGCAGTACTTC.

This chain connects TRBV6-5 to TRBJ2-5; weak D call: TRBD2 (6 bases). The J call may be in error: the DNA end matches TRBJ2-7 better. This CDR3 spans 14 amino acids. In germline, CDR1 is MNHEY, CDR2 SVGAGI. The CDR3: CASSDLLGGYEQYF. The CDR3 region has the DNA TGTGCCAGCAGCGACCTCCTGGGGGGCTACGAGCAGTACTTC.

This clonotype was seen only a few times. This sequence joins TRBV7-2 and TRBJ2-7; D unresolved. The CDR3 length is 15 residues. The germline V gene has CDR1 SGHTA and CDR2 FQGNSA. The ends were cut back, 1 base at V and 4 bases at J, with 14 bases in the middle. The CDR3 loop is CASSLGQFRDYEQYF. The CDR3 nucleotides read TGTGCCAGCAGCTTAGGGCAGTTTAGGGATTACGAGCAGTACTTC.

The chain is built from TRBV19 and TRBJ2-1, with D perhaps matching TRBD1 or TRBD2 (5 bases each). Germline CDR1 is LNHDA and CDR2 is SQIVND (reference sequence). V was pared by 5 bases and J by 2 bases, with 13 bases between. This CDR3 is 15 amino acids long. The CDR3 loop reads CASSAPGPAYNEQFF. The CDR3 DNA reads TGTGCCAGTAGTGCACCGGGGCCGGCCTACAATGAGCAGTTCTTC. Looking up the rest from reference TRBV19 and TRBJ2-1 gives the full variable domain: DGGITQSPKYLFRKEGQNVTLSCEQNLNHDAMYWYRQDPGQGLRLIYYSQIVNDFQKGDIAEGYSVSREKKESFPLTVTSAQKNPTAFYLCASSAPGPAYNEQFFGPGTRLTVL.

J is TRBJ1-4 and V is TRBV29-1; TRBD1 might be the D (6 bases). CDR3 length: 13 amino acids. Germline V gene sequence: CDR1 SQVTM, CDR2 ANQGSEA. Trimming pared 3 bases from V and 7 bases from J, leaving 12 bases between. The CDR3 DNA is TGCAGCGTTGACCAGGGGAATGGTGAAAAACTGTTTTTT. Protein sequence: CSVDQGNGEKLFF.

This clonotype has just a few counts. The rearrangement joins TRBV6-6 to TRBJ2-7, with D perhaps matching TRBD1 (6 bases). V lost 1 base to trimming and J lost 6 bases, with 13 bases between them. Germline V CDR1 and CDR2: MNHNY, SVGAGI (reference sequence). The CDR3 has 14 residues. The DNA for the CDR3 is TGTGCCAGCAGTTACTACAGGGTGGCCGGCGAGCAGTACTTC. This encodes CASSYYRVAGEQYF.